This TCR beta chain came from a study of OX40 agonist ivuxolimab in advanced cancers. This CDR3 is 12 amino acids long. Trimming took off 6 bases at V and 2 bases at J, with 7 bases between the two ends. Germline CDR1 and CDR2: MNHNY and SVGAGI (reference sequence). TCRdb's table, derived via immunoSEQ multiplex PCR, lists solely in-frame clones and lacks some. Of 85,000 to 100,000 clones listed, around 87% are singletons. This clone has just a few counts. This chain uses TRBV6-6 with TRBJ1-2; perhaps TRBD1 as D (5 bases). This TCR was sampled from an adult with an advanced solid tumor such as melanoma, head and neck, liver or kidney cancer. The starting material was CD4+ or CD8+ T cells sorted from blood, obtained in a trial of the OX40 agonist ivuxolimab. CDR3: CASSRDNYGYTF. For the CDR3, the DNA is TGTGCCAGCAGCAGGGACAACTATGGCTACACCTTC.